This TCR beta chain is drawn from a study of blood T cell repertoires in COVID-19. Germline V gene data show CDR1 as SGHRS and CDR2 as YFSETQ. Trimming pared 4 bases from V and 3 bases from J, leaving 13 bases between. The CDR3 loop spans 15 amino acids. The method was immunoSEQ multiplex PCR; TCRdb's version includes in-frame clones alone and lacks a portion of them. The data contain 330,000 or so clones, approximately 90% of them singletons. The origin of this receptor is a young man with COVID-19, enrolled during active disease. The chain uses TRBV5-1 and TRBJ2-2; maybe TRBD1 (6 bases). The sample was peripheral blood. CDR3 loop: CASSQKTGDTGELFF. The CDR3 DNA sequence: TGCGCCAGCAGCCAGAAGACAGGAGACACCGGGGAGCTGTTTTTT.